This T cell receptor (beta chain) was identified during a study of blood T cell repertoires in COVID-19 (dated by TCRdb to 2020 to 2021). A note on the overall study: Samples from collaborators originated in the United States, Italy and Spain and spanned both the acute and convalescent phases of COVID-19. The prospective study material was composed of cDNA or gDNA derived from T cells, B-cell-depleted T cells, or PBMCs. The dataset comprised deeply sampled blood TCRbeta repertoires from subjects exposed to, actively infected with, or recovered from COVID-19. The repertoires were released in a freely available public database intended as a resource for research on the immune response to SARS-CoV-2. Samples came from the ongoing ImmuneRACE study (first 160 participants) plus 1,254 subjects from 6 global collaborators. Nearly every sample came with metadata listing a de-identified subject ID, COVID-19 status, age in years and sex. Where HLA class I and class II types were available, the types were taken from metadata supplied by the sample provider, not from assay-based typing. Study-wide findings and limitations: How much clinical and demographic metadata was included differed by source and by participant, and the metadata was provided uncurated.

TCRbeta CDR3 regions were amplified from genomic DNA using the immunoSEQ Assay, a bias-controlled multiplex PCR. Per the original workflow: The number of nucleated cells in each sample was estimated from the amplification of reference gene primers within the assay. To quantify the absolute abundance of each unique TCRbeta CDR3 rearrangement, sequence reads were collapsed and filtered. For each sample, productive Simpson clonality was calculated as the square root of Simpson's diversity index over productive rearrangements. What TCRdb holds here is the immuneACCESS table cut down to in-frame rearrangements. Part of the clones is not present; checked against another copy, under half of the missing clones reflect an unresolved V gene, and the others are unexplained. V and J calls plus clone size are reproduced from that table; the DNA served to infer D and trimming. Counted in this sample were some 450,000 clones; about 87% of them appeared once. The ten largest clones add up to roughly 0.78% of the sample.

Notes on this clone: Its antigen is currently not known. Base qualities were left out, and no much larger clone turns up one base away.

At one collaborating source in Seattle, patients were enrolled during active infection and were followed longitudinally through the course of disease. Each collaborating institution followed its own protocols to collect whole blood in K2EDTA tubes. For TCRbeta analysis, collaborator samples were shipped as frozen whole blood, as isolated PBMCs, or as DNA extracted from either sample type. V is reduced by 5 bases and J by 3 bases, leaving a spacing of 16 bases between them. The CDR3 sequence holds 15 residues, the cysteine and phenylalanine included. The retained sequence is limited to the CDR3, 45 bases, with the frame set at the first base. Taken from the germline V gene (reference sequence), the CDR1 and CDR2 loops are SEHNR and FQNEAQ.

The sample taken for sequencing was peripheral blood. The V gene is TRBV7-9 and the J gene is TRBJ1-1; the D gene is perhaps TRBD1, from 5 matching bases. The source is a man younger than 35 with COVID-19, enrolled during active disease. The nucleotide sequence reads TGTGCCAGCAGCGCACACAGGAATGTGGACACTGAAGCTTTCTTT. Its protein is CASSAHRNVDTEAFF.